The 31 T cell receptor beta chains given below trace back to one sample, sequenced in a study of blood T cell repertoires in COVID-19. Using immunoSEQ multiplex PCR, the repertoire was profiled, and TCRdb retains in-frame clones only, with some absent. The sample shows about 260,000 clones, 87% of them seen only once. Material: peripheral blood. These receptors all stem from a woman aged 45 to 65 with acute or convalescent COVID-19.

The chain carries TRBV20-1 and TRBJ2-7; 7 bases agree with TRBD1. Germline CDR1 DFQATT, CDR2 SNEGSKA (reference sequence). The CDR3 contains 11 residues. V dropped 6 bases and J dropped 3; count of bases not matched to a gene: 2. CDR3 DNA sequence: TGCAGTGCGCACAGGGGCTACGAGCAGTACTTC. This sequence encodes CSAHRGYEQYF.

The J gene is TRBJ1-2, the V gene TRBV19, with D uncertain. Germline V gene sequence: CDR1 LNHDA, CDR2 SQIVND (reference sequence). V lost 8 bases and J lost 6, with 7 bases in between. The CDR3 spans 10 residues. The CDR3 sequence: CASERDGYTF. The CDR3 region has the DNA TGTGCCAGTGAGAGAGATGGCTACACCTTC.

Only one count was recorded for this clone. The chain uses TRBV20-1 and TRBJ2-7; 8 nucleotides line up with TRBD2. The CDR3 runs 14 residues. Trimming at V came to 3 bases and at J to 2 bases, leaving 6 bases not matched to a gene. Germline V gene data show CDR1 as DFQATT and CDR2 as SNEGSKA (reference sequence). In DNA form, the CDR3 reads TGCAGTGCTAGTCCAACTAGCGGACCCTACGAGCAGTACTTC. Encoded protein: CSASPTSGPYEQYF.

The chain uses TRBV5-1 and TRBJ1-6, with TRBD1 matching over 9 bases. The CDR3 runs 14 residues. The germline gives CDR1 SGHRS, CDR2 YFSETQ. V was pared by 3 bases and J by 9 bases, with 4 bases of the junction left unmatched. The CDR3 sequence is CASSSGQGGSPLHF. The CDR3 nucleotides are TGCGCCAGCAGCTCGGGACAGGGAGGTTCACCCCTCCACTTT.

This chain links TRBV6-1 with TRBJ1-2; D possibly corresponds to TRBD1 (5 bases). Germline V CDR1 and CDR2: MNHNS, SASEGT. This CDR3 has 17 residues. Between the trimmed V and J ends, which lost 3 bases and 0 bases, there was a span of 17 bases. CDR3 sequence: CASSESRDGRSNYGYTF. The CDR3 bases are TGTGCCAGCAGTGAGTCCAGGGATGGAAGGTCTAACTATGGCTACACCTTC.

This chain connects TRBV6-6 to TRBJ2-1; unclear D gene. This CDR3 comprises 13 residues. V was pared by 2 bases and J by 6 bases, with 8 bases between. Germline CDR1 reads MNHNY; CDR2 reads SVGAGI (reference sequence). CDR3 sequence: CASSYGFGNEQFF. For the CDR3, the DNA is TGTGCCAGCAGTTACGGTTTCGGCAATGAGCAGTTCTTC.

This chain uses TRBV27 with TRBJ2-7; D is unresolved. This CDR3 is built from 11 residues. Germline values: CDR1 MNHEY, CDR2 SMNVEV (reference sequence). Trimming removed 6 bases from V and 3 bases from J, with 6 bases in between. CDR3 coding DNA: TGTGCCAGCAGGAGAGGCTACGAGCAGTACTTC. This sequence encodes CASRRGYEQYF.

On this clone itself: The same CDR3 arises from other DNA sequences in this sample as well. V and J are TRBV2 and TRBJ2-3; possible D gene TRBD1, 6 bases. V shed 4 bases and J shed 0 bases, with 11 bases lying between them. Germline assignment: CDR1 SNHLY and CDR2 FYNNEI. The CDR3 consists of 15 residues. CDR3 DNA: TGTGCCAGCAGTGGTGGGACAACCAGCACAGATACGCAGTATTTT. Its protein product is CASSGGTTSTDTQYF.

CDR3 sequence: CASSERHRGAYEQYF. DNA of the CDR3: TGTGCCAGCAGTGAACGCCACAGGGGAGCCTACGAGCAGTACTTC. This chain uses TRBV6-1 with TRBJ2-7; the match to TRBD1 covers 7 bases. The junction had 6 bases not matched to a gene; V was cut back by 2 bases and J by 2 bases. CDR1 is MNHNS, CDR2 SASEGT, per germline. The CDR3 consists of 15 residues.

The rearrangement joins TRBV18 to TRBJ2-3; TRBD2 matches at 7 bases. In germline, CDR1 is KGHSH, CDR2 LQKENI. Trimming took 5 bases from V and 2 from J; bases not matched to a gene: 7. The CDR3 has 15 residues. The DNA of the CDR3 is TGTGCCAGCTCATGGGGGGGACCGCCCACAGATACGCAGTATTTT. This codes for CASSWGGPPTDTQYF. Full variable domain (outside the CDR3, taken from reference TRBV18 and TRBJ2-3): NAGVMQNPRHLVRRRGQEARLRCSPMKGHSHVYWYRQLPEEGLKFMVYLQKENIIDESGMPKERFSAEFPKEGPSILRIQQVVRGDSAAYFCASSWGGPPTDTQYFGPGTRLTVL.

The chain couples TRBV30 to TRBJ2-3, with 11 bases identical to TRBD2. V lost 3 bases, J lost 6 bases, and 5 bases stayed unmatched. The V gene's germline CDR1 is GTSNPN and CDR2 SVGIG (reference sequence). The CDR3 has 14 amino acids. The CDR3 bases are TGTGCCTGGAGGCTAGCGGGAGGAGGTGATACGCAGTATTTT. The encoded protein is CAWRLAGGGDTQYF.

This chain links TRBV12-3 or TRBV12-4 with TRBJ1-2; 7 positions agree with TRBD1. V was pared by 8 bases and J by 2 bases, with 2 bases of the junction left unmatched. The CDR3 runs 12 residues. CDR3: CASAGQNYGYTF. In nucleotides, the CDR3 is TGTGCCAGCGCGGGACAGAACTATGGCTACACCTTC.

V usage is TRBV27 and J usage is TRBJ2-3; 8 bases are a match to TRBD1. Germline V gives CDR1 MNHEY, CDR2 SMNVEV (reference sequence). This CDR3 is 15 amino acids long. V dropped 4 bases and J dropped 5; count of bases not matched to a gene: 8. The CDR3 DNA reads as TGTGCCAGCAGTTCCCGGACAGGGTACTTAGATACGCAGTATTTT. Translated: CASSSRTGYLDTQYF.

The genes are TRBV5-1 and TRBJ2-3; 11 bases map to TRBD1. The germline V gene has CDR1 SGHRS and CDR2 YFSETQ. CDR3 length equals 15 residues. With V trimmed by 3 bases and J by 6 bases, 6 bases remained unmatched. CDR3 coding DNA: TGCGCCAGCAGCTCCCCGGACAGGGGGCTGGATACGCAGTATTTT. Translation: CASSSPDRGLDTQYF.

The chain has TRBV14 and TRBJ2-1; TRBD2 might be the D (6 bases). Germline loops: CDR1 SGHDN, CDR2 FVKESK. The CDR3 contains 17 residues. The germline V and J ends were trimmed by 4 bases and 1 base, with 17 bases remaining between them. CDR3 bases: TGTGCCAGCAGCCCAAAAAAGGGGACTCCATCCTACAATGAGCAGTTCTTC. This gives the protein CASSPKKGTPSYNEQFF. Drawing the rest from reference TRBV14 and TRBJ2-1, the complete variable domain is EAGVTQFPSHSVIEKGQTVTLRCDPISGHDNLYWYRRVMGKEIKFLLHFVKESKQDESGMPNNRFLAERTGGTYSTLKVQPAELEDSGVYFCASSPKKGTPSYNEQFFGPGTRLTVL.

This rearrangement joins TRBV18 to TRBJ1-1; 9 nucleotides agree with TRBD1. V shed 0 bases, J shed 5 bases, and the junction held 16 bases outside the gene matches. In germline, CDR1 is KGHSH, CDR2 LQKENI. The length of the CDR3 is 19 residues. The CDR3 nucleotides are TGTGCCAGCTCACCACCTTTAGCCGGGACAGGGATTAGTGGTACTGAAGCTTTCTTT. Translation: CASSPPLAGTGISGTEAFF.

The genes are TRBV18 and TRBJ1-1; D is unresolved. The CDR3 is 12 residues long. Germline CDR1 is KGHSH and CDR2 is LQKENI. V lost 3 bases to trimming and J lost 4 bases, with 6 bases between them. CDR3 amino acids: CASSPPGTEAFF. CDR3 in DNA: TGTGCCAGCTCACCCCCGGGCACTGAAGCTTTCTTT.

The chain has TRBV6-5 and TRBJ1-6; D is undetermined. Germline CDR1 MNHEY, CDR2 SVGAGI. This CDR3 region has 13 residues. V lost 7 bases, J lost 8 bases, and 12 bases lay in between. CDR3 bases: TGTGCCAGCACGAGAGGCAGCGATTCACCCCTCCACTTT. Its translation: CASTRGSDSPLHF.

This chain joins TRBV29-1 and TRBJ2-5, with 11 bases aligning to TRBD1. The CDR3 sequence is 14 residues long. The V segment lost 7 bases and the J segment 5 bases; nucleotides outside the gene matches: 9. The germline V gene encodes CDR1 SQVTM and CDR2 ANQGSEA. CDR3 DNA: TGCAGCGCACTAGGGACAGGGGGATTTGAGACCCAGTACTTC. This encodes CSALGTGGFETQYF.

The chain is built from TRBV3-1 (or the pseudogene TRBV3-2) and TRBJ1-3; tentatively, D is TRBD1 (6 bases). In germline, CDR1 is LGHDT, CDR2 YNNKEL (reference sequence). Trimming took 3 bases from V and 6 from J, leaving 12 bases between them. The CDR3 consists of 14 residues. The CDR3 here is CASSHLGQPNTIYF. The CDR3 DNA reads TGTGCCAGCAGCCACCTAGGACAGCCAAACACCATATATTTT.

The J gene is TRBJ2-4, the V gene TRBV11-2; 8 bases line up with TRBD2. The germline CDR1 and CDR2 sequences are SGHAT and FQNNGV. CDR3 length equals 15 residues. Losses at the gene ends were 7 bases for V and 7 bases for J; bases not matched to a gene: 12. The CDR3 protein is CASTPQIERENIQYF. For the CDR3, the DNA is TGTGCCAGCACCCCTCAAATCGAGCGGGAGAACATTCAGTACTTC.

This chain links TRBV24-1 with TRBJ2-1; D may be TRBD1 (6 bases). Germline CDR1 reads KGHDR; CDR2 reads SFDVKD. This CDR3 is 17 amino acids long. The V end was cut by 2 bases, the J end by 0 bases, with 13 bases between. The CDR3 reads CATSDSEDRGSYNEQFF. The CDR3 coding sequence is TGTGCCACCAGTGATTCGGAGGACAGAGGCTCCTACAATGAGCAGTTCTTC.

The gene calls are TRBV28 and TRBJ2-7, with D perhaps matching TRBD2 (5 bases). Germline values: CDR1 MDHEN, CDR2 SYDVKM. The CDR3 runs 14 residues. V lost 4 bases and J lost 0, with 10 bases in between. The CDR3 sequence: CASSSDWSSYEQYF. The CDR3 coding sequence is TGTGCCAGCAGTTCGGACTGGAGCTCCTACGAGCAGTACTTC. Drawing the rest from reference TRBV28 and TRBJ2-7, the complete variable domain is DVKVTQSSRYLVKRTGEKVFLECVQDMDHENMFWYRQDPGLGLRLIYFSYDVKMKEKGDIPEGYSVSREKKERFSLILESASTNQTSMYLCASSSDWSSYEQYFGPGTRLTVT.

The J gene is TRBJ2-3, the V gene TRBV28; D might be TRBD2 (5 bases). Germline values: CDR1 MDHEN, CDR2 SYDVKM. V gave up 8 bases and J gave up 0 bases, with 9 bases separating them. This CDR3 is built from 13 residues. CDR3 bases: TGTGCCAGCCGACTAACGAGCACAGATACGCAGTATTTT. This codes for CASRLTSTDTQYF. Filled out from reference TRBV28 and TRBJ2-3, the complete variable domain reads DVKVTQSSRYLVKRTGEKVFLECVQDMDHENMFWYRQDPGLGLRLIYFSYDVKMKEKGDIPEGYSVSREKKERFSLILESASTNQTSMYLCASRLTSTDTQYFGPGTRLTVL.

This clone was seen just once. V usage is TRBV9 and J usage is TRBJ1-1; D gene unclear. V was clipped by 2 bases and J by 1 base, with 12 bases between them. Germline CDR1 reads SGDLS; CDR2 reads YYNGEE. This CDR3 is built from 15 residues. The CDR3 DNA sequence: TGTGCCAGCAGCGTGGAGGGTTTCCCGAACACTGAAGCTTTCTTT. Its translation: CASSVEGFPNTEAFF.

With regard to this clone: Germline and junction disagree at one end, which may indicate a read error. The chain carries TRBV7-7 and TRBJ2-5, with 13 bases that match TRBD2. The CDR3 length is 16 residues. Germline V gene lookup returns CDR1 SSHAT and CDR2 FNYEAQ (reference sequence). The CDR3 DNA is TGTGCTAGCAGCCCACTAGCGGGAGGGCCCGTAGAGACCCAGTACTTC. It translates to CASSPLAGGPVETQYF.

This clone appeared a single time. The chain joins TRBV5-1 to TRBJ1-3, with a weak D call TRBD1 (5 bases). Trimming shortened V by 4 bases and J by 2 bases, and 13 bases separated the two germline ends. CDR3 length: 15 amino acids. The germline V gene has CDR1 SGHRS and CDR2 YFSETQ. The CDR3 sequence is CASSPGHGAGNTIYF. As DNA, the CDR3 is TGCGCCAGCAGCCCTGGACACGGCGCTGGAAACACCATATATTTT.

The rearrangement links TRBV9 to TRBJ1-4; the match to TRBD1 covers 7 bases. The CDR3 runs to 13 residues. The V segment lost 3 bases and the J segment 8 bases; nucleotides outside the gene matches: 4. Germline V CDR1 and CDR2: SGDLS, YYNGEE. The CDR3 here is CASSARGREKLFF. CDR3 DNA sequence: TGTGCCAGCAGCGCGAGGGGGCGAGAAAAACTGTTTTTT.

The chain combines TRBV13 with TRBJ2-3; TRBD1 agrees at 7 bases. The CDR3 totals 14 residues. Trimming cost V 0 bases and J 8 bases; bases outside gene matches: 5. Per the germline V gene, CDR1 is PRHDT and CDR2 is FYEKMQ (reference sequence). The CDR3 protein is CASSLGGGFGTQYF. The CDR3 DNA sequence: TGTGCCAGCAGCTTAGGAGGGGGCTTCGGTACGCAGTATTTT.

The CDR3 spells CASSPEGTAVLDPYEQYF. The DNA of the CDR3 is TGTGCCAGCTCACCAGAGGGGACAGCGGTACTAGATCCCTACGAGCAGTACTTC. J is TRBJ2-7 and V is TRBV18; 7 bases line up with TRBD1. Germline CDR1 is KGHSH and CDR2 is LQKENI. The CDR3 loop spans 18 amino acids. With V trimmed by 2 bases and J by 2 bases, 15 bases remained unmatched.

The CDR3 loop is CASSSDINYGYTF. The CDR3 DNA reads as TGTGCCAGCAGCTCCGACATAAACTATGGCTACACCTTC. The chain links TRBV5-4 to TRBJ1-2, with unresolved D. Between the trimmed V and J ends, which lost 3 bases and 2 bases, there was a span of 8 bases. The CDR3 runs 13 residues. Germline CDR1 reads SGHNT; CDR2 reads YYREEE (reference sequence).